This TCR beta chain was observed in a study of T cells after somatic rescue of genetic block. Some clones are missing from TCRdb's copy, which holds only in-frame ones; the method was immunoSEQ multiplex PCR. The sample yields around 100,000 clones, about 90% seen once. The V end was cut by 5 bases, the J end by 7 bases, with 12 bases between. The CDR3 extends over 12 amino acids. CDR1 and CDR2 (germline): SGHTA, FQGTGA. The source of this sequence is a woman aged 18-35 years. The genes are TRBV7-3 and TRBJ2-7; no clear D. The sequenced sample was peripheral blood mononuclear cells (PBMCs). The CDR3 spells CASSAYGEEQYF. CDR3 DNA sequence: TGTGCCAGCAGCGCGTATGGTGAAGAGCAGTACTTC.